The 26 T cell receptor beta chains listed next were all sequenced from one sample in a study of T cell responses to AZD1222 COVID-19 vaccine. Sequencing used immunoSEQ multiplex PCR; TCRdb keeps in-frame clones, though not all of them. The sample carries some 170,000 clones, about 90% recorded once. Sample: peripheral blood, taken 28 days after the second AZD1222 dose. These receptor sequences come from an adult who received the AZD1222 COVID-19 vaccine.

The gene calls are TRBV6-6 and TRBJ2-1; the match to TRBD2 covers 11 bases. Germline V gene data show CDR1 as MNHNY and CDR2 as SVGAGI (reference sequence). The CDR3 runs 15 residues. The V and J ends lost 7 bases and 4 bases, in that order; junction bases with no gene match: 6. CDR3 protein: CASNPSSGGYNEQFF. The CDR3 coding sequence is TGTGCCAGCAACCCTTCTAGCGGGGGGTACAATGAGCAGTTCTTC.

This clone came up once. The chain joins TRBV15 to TRBJ1-5, with D perhaps matching TRBD1 (6 bases). Germline V CDR1 and CDR2: LNHNV, YYDKDF (reference sequence). The CDR3 extends over 15 amino acids. V was trimmed by 3 bases and J by 5 bases, leaving 14 bases between them. The CDR3 spells CATSRAGEWDQPQHF. The CDR3, as DNA: TGTGCCACCAGCAGGGCAGGGGAATGGGATCAGCCCCAGCATTTT.

V and J are TRBV19 and TRBJ1-1, with 11 bases fitting TRBD1. The CDR3 spans 16 residues. Losses at the gene ends were 3 bases for V and 4 bases for J; bases not matched to a gene: 7. The germline CDR1 and CDR2 sequences are LNHDA and SQIVND (reference sequence). This CDR3 reads CASSIPTGTGGTEAFF. CDR3 DNA sequence: TGTGCCAGTAGTATCCCTACCGGGACAGGGGGCACTGAAGCTTTCTTT.

This chain uses TRBV6-5 with TRBJ1-1; no clear D. Trimming removed 5 bases from V and 6 bases from J, with 10 bases in between. CDR3 size: 12 residues. Germline loops: CDR1 MNHEY, CDR2 SVGAGI. Here the CDR3 DNA reads TGTGCCAGCAGTCTGGGATTTTCTGAAGCTTTCTTT. As protein: CASSLGFSEAFF.

The chain couples TRBV19 to TRBJ2-5, with 14 bases aligning to TRBD2. CDR1 is LNHDA, CDR2 SQIVND, per germline (reference sequence). V lost 9 bases and J lost 6; bases outside the gene matches: 9. This CDR3 is built from 15 residues. CDR3 nucleotide sequence: TGTGCCAGCGCTGCCGGGACTAGCGGGGGTAAGACCCAGTACTTC. It yields the protein CASAAGTSGGKTQYF. Supplemented by reference TRBV19 and TRBJ2-5, the full variable domain reads DGGITQSPKYLFRKEGQNVTLSCEQNLNHDAMYWYRQDPGQGLRLIYYSQIVNDFQKGDIAEGYSVSREKKESFPLTVTSAQKNPTAFYLCASAAGTSGGKTQYFGPGTRLLVL.

The chain is built from TRBV12-5 and TRBJ2-7; the match to TRBD1 covers 10 bases. V shed 1 base and J 4 bases; nucleotides not matched to a gene: 7. This CDR3 contains 16 residues. Germline V gives CDR1 LGHNT, CDR2 FRNRAP. CDR3 nucleotide sequence: TGTGCTAGTGGTTTGGGACAGGGGGCGAGGGGATACGAGCAGTACTTC. It encodes CASGLGQGARGYEQYF.

Only one count was recorded for this clone. V gene TRBV2 combines with J gene TRBJ2-3, with a tentative D call TRBD2 (6 bases). The CDR3 runs 15 residues. Trimming removed 7 bases at V and 1 base at J, with 15 bases between. Germline V gene lookup returns CDR1 SNHLY and CDR2 FYNNEI. The CDR3 sequence is CASTSTSSRTDTQYF. The DNA for the CDR3 is TGTGCCAGCACCTCAACTAGCTCGCGCACAGATACGCAGTATTTT.

This chain's CDR3 is CAISESKSTHQGNQPQHF. The DNA for the CDR3 is TGTGCCATCAGTGAGTCGAAGTCGACTCACCAGGGGAATCAGCCCCAGCATTTT. The chain uses TRBV10-3 and TRBJ1-5; a possible D gene is TRBD1 (6 bases). Trimming removed 0 bases from V and 4 bases from J, with 19 bases in between. The CDR3 is 18 residues long. The germline V gene has CDR1 ENHRY and CDR2 SYGVKD.

The chain is built from TRBV13 and TRBJ2-7; D not resolved. V lost 6 bases and J lost 2, with 20 bases in between. Germline V lookup: CDR1 PRHDT, CDR2 FYEKMQ (reference sequence). The length of the CDR3 is 16 residues. The CDR3 nucleotides read TGTGCCAGCAGTTCTCGCGGCAACCTCGCGACCTACGAGCAGTACTTC. Translation gives CASSSRGNLATYEQYF.

A single count supports this clone. The chain is built from TRBV20-1 and TRBJ1-1; no clear D gene. CDR1 is DFQATT and CDR2 is SNEGSKA in the germline V gene (reference sequence). There are 11 residues in the CDR3. Trimming shortened V by 7 bases and J by 2 bases, and 8 bases separated the two germline ends. In nucleotides, the CDR3 is TGCAGTGTAGGGTCCAACACTGAAGCTTTCTTT. Residues: CSVGSNTEAFF.

V is TRBV6-5 and J is TRBJ1-1; 7 bases map to TRBD1. Germline assignment: CDR1 MNHEY and CDR2 SVGAGI. After removal of 3 bases from V and 4 bases from J, the junction contained 8 bases not matched to a gene. The CDR3 has 15 residues. The CDR3 reads CASSYSSAGGTEAFF. The CDR3 DNA sequence: TGTGCCAGCAGTTATAGTTCGGCAGGGGGCACTGAAGCTTTCTTT.

The rearrangement uses TRBV12-3 or TRBV12-4 and TRBJ1-1; no firm D call. V lost 10 bases, J lost 0 bases, and 12 bases lay in between. The CDR3 contains 13 residues. CDR3 nucleotide sequence: TGTGCCACTACGTGGAGCTTGAACACTGAAGCTTTCTTT. Its protein is CATTWSLNTEAFF.

This chain connects TRBV3-1 (or the pseudogene TRBV3-2) to TRBJ2-2; 9 bases align to TRBD1. The CDR3 totals 15 residues. Germline V gives CDR1 LGHDT, CDR2 YNNKEL (reference sequence). Unmatched junction bases numbered 4, after V lost 5 bases and J lost 3 bases. CDR3 loop: CASSKQGADTGELFF. The DNA for the CDR3 is TGTGCCAGCAGCAAACAGGGGGCAGACACCGGGGAGCTGTTTTTT.

The chain joins TRBV5-6 to TRBJ2-7, with unresolved D. Germline lookup yields CDR1 SGHDT and CDR2 YYEEEE. This CDR3 is 13 amino acids long. Trimming pared 2 bases from V and 1 base from J, leaving 7 bases between. The CDR3 DNA follows: TGTGCCAGCAGCTTTTTGGGTTCCTACGAGCAGTACTTC. Its translation is CASSFLGSYEQYF.

J is TRBJ1-5 and V is TRBV10-3, with D possibly being TRBD1 (6 bases). Germline CDR1 ENHRY, CDR2 SYGVKD. Trimming cost V 3 bases and J 0 bases, with 18 bases left between them. The CDR3 runs to 18 residues. The CDR3 DNA is TGTGCCATCAGTGATGGTATAAAACAGGGTTATAGCAATCAGCCCCAGCATTTT. Translating gives CAISDGIKQGYSNQPQHF.

The gene calls are TRBV5-6 and TRBJ1-2; D is ambiguous. In germline, CDR1 is SGHDT, CDR2 YYEEEE. The CDR3 length is 15 residues. Trimming cost V 4 bases and J 5 bases, with 18 bases left between them. In DNA, the CDR3 is TGTGCCAGCAGCCAAGCGGGGTCCCGTGGATATGGCTACACCTTC. It encodes CASSQAGSRGYGYTF.

The chain is built from TRBV11-2 and TRBJ2-6; no definite D call. Germline loops: CDR1 SGHAT, CDR2 FQNNGV. The ends were cut back, 4 bases at V and 0 bases at J, with 16 bases in the middle. The length of the CDR3 is 18 residues. DNA of the CDR3: TGTGCCAGCAGCTCGAGGACCCTACCCCTCTCTGGGGCCAACGTCCTGACTTTC. Protein sequence: CASSSRTLPLSGANVLTF.

The table lists this clone with a count of one. This chain links TRBV27 with TRBJ2-7; D is ambiguous. V was cut by 0 bases and J by 1 base, with 4 bases left in between. The germline gives CDR1 MNHEY, CDR2 SMNVEV (reference sequence). The CDR3 is 13 amino acids. This CDR3 is CASSLSRSYEQYF. CDR3 nucleotides: TGTGCCAGCAGTTTATCCCGTTCCTACGAGCAGTACTTC.

The chain recombines TRBV28 with TRBJ1-6, with TRBD1 matching 10 bases. With 8 bases clipped from V and 10 bases from J, the junction kept 5 bases outside the gene matches. In germline, CDR1 is MDHEN, CDR2 SYDVKM. The CDR3 runs 13 residues. CDR3 residues: CASRDRGFSPLHF. The CDR3 coding sequence is TGTGCCAGCCGGGACAGGGGTTTCTCACCCCTCCACTTT.

The chain recombines TRBV6-5 with TRBJ2-5; D remains ambiguous. Per the germline V gene, CDR1 is MNHEY and CDR2 is SVGAGI. The CDR3 has 11 amino acids. Trimming left V 7 bases short and J 3 bases short, with 6 bases between. As DNA, the CDR3 is TGTGCCAGCACCCAAAAAGAGACCCAGTACTTC. Its translation is CASTQKETQYF.

The chain couples TRBV5-5 to TRBJ2-3; D gene unclear. This CDR3 comprises 14 residues. Looked up from germline, CDR1 is SGHKS and CDR2 is YYEKEE (reference sequence). V lost 6 bases to trimming and J lost 1 base, with 12 bases between them. CDR3 sequence (DNA): TGTGCCAGCACCTGGCCTTCAGGCACAGATACGCAGTATTTT. Its translation: CASTWPSGTDTQYF.

The chain employs TRBV30 and TRBJ2-7, with D uncertain. Trimming pared 3 bases from V and 3 bases from J, leaving 6 bases between. There are 11 residues in the CDR3. Looked up from germline, CDR1 is GTSNPN and CDR2 is SVGIG (reference sequence). CDR3: CAWSYHYEQYF. The CDR3 DNA reads TGTGCCTGGAGCTATCACTACGAGCAGTACTTC.

The V call is TRBV10-3, the J call TRBJ1-4; D possibly corresponds to TRBD1 (6 bases). In germline, CDR1 is ENHRY, CDR2 SYGVKD. V lost 3 bases, J lost 0 bases, and 11 bases lay in between. This CDR3 region has 16 residues. CDR3 sequence (DNA): TGTGCCATCAGTGACAGGGGCTCTCCAACTAATGAAAAACTGTTTTTT. Amino acids: CAISDRGSPTNEKLFF.

This sequence joins TRBV19 and TRBJ2-1, with 10 nucleotides matching TRBD1. The CDR3 runs 15 residues. Germline V gene data show CDR1 as LNHDA and CDR2 as SQIVND (reference sequence). J lost 7 bases, V lost 3 bases, and 6 bases had no gene match. The chain's CDR3 is CASSMRTGGGNEQFF. As DNA, the CDR3 is TGTGCCAGTAGTATGAGGACAGGGGGAGGAAATGAGCAGTTCTTC.

The CDR3 DNA reads TGTGCCAGCAGAGGCAGTGCTAGCACAGATACGCAGTATTTT. It yields the protein CASRGSASTDTQYF. The gene calls are TRBV27 and TRBJ2-3, with no clear D. The V end lost 6 bases, the J end lost 0 bases, and 10 bases lay between the germline ends. Germline-derived CDR1 and CDR2 are MNHEY and SMNVEV (reference sequence). The CDR3 runs 14 residues.

The J gene is TRBJ2-2, the V gene TRBV6-1; D is ambiguous. This CDR3 comprises 11 residues. V was shortened by 5 bases and J by 8 bases, with 6 bases between the two germline ends. Germline CDR1 is MNHNS and CDR2 is SASEGT. This chain's CDR3 is CASSHRGELFF. CDR3 nucleotides: TGTGCCAGCAGTCACCGTGGGGAGCTGTTTTTT.